This TCR beta chain was identified in a study of cytomegalovirus exposure and HLA in healthy donors. Study at large: Previous work identified roughly 110 million unique TCR beta sequences from about 179 million T cells. Study-wide findings and caveats: Rarity marked most TCR sequences, yet some public TCRs occurred in many donors. Sequencing likely caused a cluster of highly shared sequence variants.

The CDR3 runs 15 residues. After removal of 3 bases from V and 3 bases from J, the junction contained 2 bases not matched to a gene. The germline gives CDR1 KGHSH, CDR2 LQKENI. In this sample, this clone turned up a few times. Its matching antigen is unknown. Amplification used 60 Vbeta primers and 13 Jbeta primers. The repertoire was sequenced with immunoSEQ multiplex PCR; TCRdb's copy has only in-frame clones and lacks some. Here the sample spans about 160,000 clones, approximately 77% being singletons. Sequencing was performed on PBMCs. This chain uses TRBV18 with TRBJ1-5; 10 bases fit TRBD1. This sequence was found in a male donor in good health and CMV-seronegative. CDR3 sequence: CASSPGTGDNQPQHF. DNA for the CDR3: TGTGCCAGCTCACCCGGGACAGGGGACAATCAGCCCCAGCATTTT.